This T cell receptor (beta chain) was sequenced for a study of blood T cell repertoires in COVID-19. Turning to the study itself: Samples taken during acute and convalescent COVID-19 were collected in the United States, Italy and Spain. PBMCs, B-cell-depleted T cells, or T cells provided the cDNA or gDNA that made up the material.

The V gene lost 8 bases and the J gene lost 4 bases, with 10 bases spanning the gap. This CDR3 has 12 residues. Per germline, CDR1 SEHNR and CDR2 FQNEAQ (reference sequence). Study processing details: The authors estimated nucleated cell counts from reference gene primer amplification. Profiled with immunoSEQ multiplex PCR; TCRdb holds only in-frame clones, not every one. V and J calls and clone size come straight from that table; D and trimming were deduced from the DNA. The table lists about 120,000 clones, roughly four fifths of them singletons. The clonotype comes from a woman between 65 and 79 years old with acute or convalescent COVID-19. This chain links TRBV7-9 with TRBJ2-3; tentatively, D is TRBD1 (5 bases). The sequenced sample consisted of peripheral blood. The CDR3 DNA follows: TGTGCCAGCGGGTGGGGCGCAGATACGCAGTATTTT. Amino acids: CASGWGADTQYF.